The present entry profiles one T cell receptor (beta chain) with its context. Its antigen is not identified. Profiling relied on immunoSEQ multiplex PCR, and the TCRdb table lists in-frame clones only, not all of them. The sample has around 29,000 clones; about 93% are singletons. This record belongs to a study of T cell responses to AZD1222 COVID-19 vaccine. For the study at large: Some second doses came at about 4 weeks and others at about 12 weeks; these were pooled.

Study-level results: Unmutated variant regions are reportedly targeted by nearly half of spike-specific TCRs.

The TCR comes from an adult in good health. The sample in question was peripheral blood, obtained on day 0 of AZD1222 vaccination.

The CDR3 DNA reads as TGTGCCAGCAGCTTAGTGGTAAGGGAAGCCACAGATACGCAGTATTTT. Its protein is CASSLVVREATDTQYF. The V gene is TRBV7-2, the J gene TRBJ2-3, with no clear D. The germline V gene has CDR1 SGHTA and CDR2 FQGNSA. This CDR3 region has 16 residues. V was cut by 1 base and J by 2 bases, with 13 bases left in between.